The 20 T cell receptor beta chains given below trace back to one sample, sequenced in a study of cytomegalovirus exposure and HLA in healthy donors. PCR amplification relied on 60 Vbeta primers (plus 13 Jbeta primers). TCRdb's copy holds only in-frame clones and misses some; the assay was immunoSEQ multiplex PCR. The table records 150,000 to 200,000 clones, roughly four fifths of them present only once. Sample: PBMCs. These receptors were obtained from a woman in her thirties or forties in good health and CMV-seronegative.

V usage is TRBV29-1 and J usage is TRBJ2-2; no definite D call. Trimming shortened V by 3 bases and J by 3 bases, and 8 bases separated the two germline ends. Germline lookup yields CDR1 SQVTM and CDR2 ANQGSEA. CDR3 length equals 13 residues. CDR3 bases: TGCAGCGTTGAGGTGACATACACCGGGGAGCTGTTTTTT. Residues: CSVEVTYTGELFF.

This clone occurred a few times. CDR3 loop: CASRDSDYEQYF. The CDR3, as DNA: TGCGCCAGCCGGGACTCCGACTACGAGCAGTACTTC. The genes are TRBV5-1 and TRBJ2-7; D is possibly TRBD2 (6 bases). V lost 7 bases, J lost 3 bases, and 11 bases lay in between. The germline CDR1 and CDR2 sequences are SGHRS and YFSETQ. The CDR3 has 12 residues.

This clone was picked up one time. J is TRBJ1-2 and V is TRBV7-8, with D possibly being TRBD1 (6 bases). CDR3 size: 16 residues. In germline, CDR1 is SGHVS, CDR2 FQNEAQ. The germline V and J ends were trimmed by 1 base and 2 bases, with 14 bases remaining between them. The CDR3 protein is CASSLVQGTANYGYTF. CDR3 in DNA: TGTGCCAGCAGCTTAGTGCAGGGGACGGCGAACTATGGCTACACCTTC.

The V and J genes are TRBV27 and TRBJ2-7, with 8 bases matching TRBD2. The V segment lost 0 bases and the J segment 1 base; nucleotides outside the gene matches: 5. CDR1 is MNHEY, CDR2 SMNVEV, per germline (reference sequence). The CDR3 extends over 16 amino acids. CDR3 in amino acids: CASSLSSSGLSYEQYF. CDR3 DNA sequence: TGTGCCAGCAGTTTATCTTCTAGCGGGCTTTCCTACGAGCAGTACTTC.

The chain couples TRBV7-2 to TRBJ2-7; 9 nucleotides agree with TRBD2. The length of the CDR3 is 17 residues. CDR1 and CDR2 (germline): SGHTA, FQGNSA. With V trimmed by 5 bases and J by 7 bases, 18 bases remained unmatched. The CDR3 is CASSLSRWVAGEWEQYF. CDR3 DNA sequence: TGTGCCAGCAGCCTCTCTAGATGGGTAGCGGGAGAATGGGAGCAGTACTTC. The full variable domain, its missing parts supplied by reference TRBV7-2 and TRBJ2-7, is GAGVSQSPSNKVTEKGKDVELRCDPISGHTALYWYRQSLGQGLEFLIYFQGNSAPDKSGLPSDRFSAERTGGSVSTLTIQRTQQEDSAVYLCASSLSRWVAGEWEQYFGPGTRLTVT.

The chain links TRBV18 to TRBJ1-1; 12 nucleotides match TRBD1. Germline V gene sequence: CDR1 KGHSH, CDR2 LQKENI. The CDR3 covers 17 residues. Trimming at V came to 3 bases and at J to 5 bases, leaving 10 bases not matched to a gene. DNA of the CDR3: TGTGCCAGCTCACCCGCGGGACAGGGGGCAGGGGGGACTGAAGCTTTCTTT. This translates into CASSPAGQGAGGTEAFF. Together with reference TRBV18 and TRBJ1-1, the CDR3 gives the full variable domain: NAGVMQNPRHLVRRRGQEARLRCSPMKGHSHVYWYRQLPEEGLKFMVYLQKENIIDESGMPKERFSAEFPKEGPSILRIQQVVRGDSAAYFCASSPAGQGAGGTEAFFGQGTRLTVV.

The chain is built from TRBV7-9 and TRBJ1-1; D not resolved. The CDR3 covers 13 residues. Per germline, CDR1 SEHNR and CDR2 FQNEAQ (reference sequence). The V and J ends lost 5 bases and 1 base respectively, with 8 bases between them. The CDR3: CASSLPGNTEAFF. The CDR3 bases are TGTGCCAGCAGCCTACCAGGGAACACTGAAGCTTTCTTT.

The table lists this clone with a few counts. V usage is TRBV5-4 and J usage is TRBJ1-1, with a possible D match to TRBD1 (5 bases). Germline V gives CDR1 SGHNT, CDR2 YYREEE (reference sequence). This CDR3 is 14 amino acids long. The V gene lost 4 bases and the J gene lost 3 bases, with 13 bases spanning the gap. CDR3 protein: CASSRETADTEAFF. Here the CDR3 DNA reads TGTGCCAGCAGCCGTGAGACAGCTGACACTGAAGCTTTCTTT.

This sequence joins TRBV6-6 and TRBJ2-7; 10 positions agree with TRBD1. V was clipped by 7 bases and J by 2 bases; unmatched bases: 5. The V gene's germline CDR1 is MNHNY and CDR2 SVGAGI (reference sequence). The length of the CDR3 is 14 residues. The CDR3 DNA reads as TGTGCCAGCATTGACAGGGGGCGCACCTACGAGCAGTACTTC. This gives the protein CASIDRGRTYEQYF.

In DNA, the CDR3 is TGCGCCAGCAGCTTGGGGGACAGACTCACTGAAGCTTTCTTT. This sequence encodes CASSLGDRLTEAFF. The chain joins TRBV5-1 to TRBJ1-1, with 7 positions matching TRBD1. V was pared by 0 bases and J by 4 bases, with 3 bases of the junction left unmatched. CDR1 is SGHRS and CDR2 is YFSETQ in the germline V gene. The CDR3 contains 14 residues.

The rearrangement uses TRBV9 and TRBJ1-4, with D possibly TRBD1 on 6 matching bases. Germline assignment: CDR1 SGDLS and CDR2 YYNGEE. The V and J ends lost 0 bases and 7 bases respectively, with 13 bases between them. The CDR3 consists of 15 residues. CDR3 region: CASSVGAGASEKLFF. The CDR3 DNA reads TGTGCCAGCAGCGTAGGGGCAGGGGCGAGTGAAAAACTGTTTTTT.

This clone came up once. The chain couples TRBV6-6 to TRBJ2-7; TRBD1 matches at 8 bases. J was trimmed by 4 bases and V by 0 bases; bases with no gene match: 8. CDR3 size: 16 residues. Germline-derived CDR1 and CDR2 are MNHNY and SVGAGI (reference sequence). DNA of the CDR3: TGTGCCAGCAGTTACTCGAATCAGGGGGCAGGTTACGAGCAGTACTTC. Its translation is CASSYSNQGAGYEQYF.

The V and J genes are TRBV27 and TRBJ2-7; 12 nucleotides agree with TRBD2. The junction had 6 bases not matched to a gene; V was cut back by 6 bases and J by 6 bases. The CDR3 runs 14 residues. CDR1 MNHEY and CDR2 SMNVEV come from the germline V gene (reference sequence). For the CDR3, the DNA is TGTGCCAGCAGGCGACTAGCGGGAGAGACCGAGCAGTACTTC. Protein sequence: CASRRLAGETEQYF.

This clone appeared once. The chain recombines TRBV6-1 with TRBJ2-7; TRBD1 agrees at 7 bases. Germline V gene lookup returns CDR1 MNHNS and CDR2 SASEGT. With 0 bases clipped from V and 0 bases from J, the junction kept 2 bases outside the gene matches. The CDR3 contains 15 residues. The CDR3 region has the DNA TGTGCCAGCAGTGAAGCGGGGACAGCCTCCTACGAGCAGTACTTC. It specifies CASSEAGTASYEQYF.

V and J are TRBV25-1 and TRBJ2-6; 7 nucleotides line up with TRBD1. J was trimmed by 2 bases and V by 4 bases; bases with no gene match: 5. CDR1 is MGHDK and CDR2 is SYGVNS in the germline V gene. CDR3 size: 16 residues. The CDR3 DNA sequence: TGTGCCAGCAGTGCCATGACAGGGACTGGGGCCAACGTCCTGACTTTC. Protein sequence: CASSAMTGTGANVLTF.

The chain has TRBV9 and TRBJ1-2; no definite D call. The V and J ends lost 5 bases and 7 bases respectively, with 21 bases between them. This CDR3 is 15 amino acids long. Germline V lookup: CDR1 SGDLS, CDR2 YYNGEE. Written as DNA, the CDR3 is TGTGCCAGCAGTTTCTCCCTCGGGGATAAGGGTGGCTACACCTTC. Encoded protein: CASSFSLGDKGGYTF.

V and J are TRBV2 and TRBJ2-4, with 8 bases matching TRBD1. The CDR3 extends over 14 amino acids. CDR1 is SNHLY and CDR2 is FYNNEI in the germline V gene. Trimming took 7 bases from V and 8 from J; bases not matched to a gene: 10. The CDR3 nucleotides are TGTGCCAGCAATGTACAACCGACAGGGGACATTCAGTACTTC. This translates into CASNVQPTGDIQYF.

V and J are TRBV6-5 and TRBJ2-6; D call uncertain. Germline V CDR1 and CDR2: MNHEY, SVGAGI. Deletions cut 1 base from V and 0 bases from J, with 4 bases between. This CDR3 has 15 residues. The chain's CDR3 is CASSYLVSGANVLTF. The CDR3 coding sequence is TGTGCCAGCAGTTACTTAGTCTCTGGGGCCAACGTCCTGACTTTC.

This clone was counted only a few times. J is TRBJ2-1 and V is TRBV30; 9 bases are shared with TRBD2. From germline, CDR1 is GTSNPN and CDR2 SVGIG (reference sequence). The V segment lost 1 base and the J segment 5 bases; nucleotides outside the gene matches: 9. This CDR3 region has 16 residues. The CDR3 loop is CAWSAGGGGRDNEQFF. CDR3 coding DNA: TGTGCCTGGAGTGCCGGGGGTGGCGGGAGGGACAATGAGCAGTTCTTC. Full variable domain (rest looked up from reference TRBV30 and TRBJ2-1): SQTIHQWPATLVQPVGSPLSLECTVEGTSNPNLYWYRQAAGRGLQLLFYSVGIGQISSEVPQNLSASRPQDRQFILSSKKLLLSDSGFYLCAWSAGGGGRDNEQFFGPGTRLTVL.

This clone was seen only a few times. V is TRBV5-6 and J is TRBJ1-3, with 7 bases matching TRBD1. V dropped 3 bases and J dropped 5; count of bases not matched to a gene: 8. Germline V CDR1 and CDR2: SGHDT, YYEEEE. The CDR3 covers 15 residues. The CDR3 nucleotides read TGTGCCAGCAGCTCAATGACAGGGCCGAGAAACACCATATATTTT. It codes for CASSSMTGPRNTIYF.